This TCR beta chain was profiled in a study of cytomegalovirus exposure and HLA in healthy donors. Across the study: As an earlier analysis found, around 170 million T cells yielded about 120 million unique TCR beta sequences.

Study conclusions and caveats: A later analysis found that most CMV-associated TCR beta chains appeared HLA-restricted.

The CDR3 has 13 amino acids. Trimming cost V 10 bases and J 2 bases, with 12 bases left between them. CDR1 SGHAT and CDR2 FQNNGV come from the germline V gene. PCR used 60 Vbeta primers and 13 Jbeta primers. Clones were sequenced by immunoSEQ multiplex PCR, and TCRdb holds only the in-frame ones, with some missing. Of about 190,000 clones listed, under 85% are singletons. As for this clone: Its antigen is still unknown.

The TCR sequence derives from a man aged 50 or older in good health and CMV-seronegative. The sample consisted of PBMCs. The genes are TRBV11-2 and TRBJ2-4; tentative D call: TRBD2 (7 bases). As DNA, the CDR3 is TGTGCCACCACGGGGGGCTCCAAAAACATTCAGTACTTC. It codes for CATTGGSKNIQYF.